This T cell receptor beta chain appears in the sequencing data of a study of T cells after posttransplantation cyclophosphamide (TCRdb year 2016). Looking at the study overall: Using TRB sequencing, the study followed how the T cell repertoire reconstituted after myeloablative bone marrow transplantation in which posttransplantation cyclophosphamide served as GVHD prophylaxis. Antigen receptor sequencing was done on samples from a few dozen PTCy-treated patients and from more than 15 related bone marrow donors of those patients. Blood from every one of the 34 PTCy patients who had 1-year posttransplant specimens underwent TRB sequencing. In 3 patients, up to about 3 additional blood samples taken between 2 and 5.2 years after transplant also underwent TRB sequencing, as did pretransplant blood from several patients. Because TRA and TRB clonality correlated tightly in 8 to 10 samples, the subsequent TCR analyses were limited to TRB only. Public TRB sequences were searched against a database of over 3,000 sequences associated with responses to pathogens, tumor antigens, self-antigens and alloantigens.

The label giving this sample's treatment or condition can be read as: high-dose cyclophosphamide on days +3 and +4 as single-agent GVHD prophylaxis. Busulfan and fludarabine conditioning, a related or unrelated marrow graft, and cyclophosphamide on days +3 and +4 were given to PTCy patients. The PTCy-treated patients were enrolled in a prospective multi-institutional clinical trial. Mononuclear cells from peripheral blood and bone marrow were separated by Ficoll-Hypaque density centrifugation and then cryopreserved. Overall study outcomes, separate from this receptor: At 1-2 months, donor-recipient similarity was low but rose over the first year, and the later blood repertoires were often dominated by donor CD8+ memory clones. The TRB repertoires of T cells infiltrating skin or the GI tract showed only limited overlap with the TRB repertoires found in blood. Across a few dozen patients, TRB clonality was highly associated with recipient CMV seropositivity and CMV reactivation, and diversity in PTCy patients was similar to diversity in CNI/methotrexate controls.

The germline V end is reduced by 3 bases and the J end by 8 bases; junction bases left unmatched: 9. The cysteine opens and the phenylalanine closes a CDR3 of 15 amino acids. Only the CDR3 DNA stays, 45 bases, in frame from base 1. The germline V gene (reference sequence) gives CDR1 as LNHDA and CDR2 as SQIVND. TRB sequencing used genomic DNA with the immunoSEQ assay at survey resolution or the hsTCRB kit. The authors' pipeline ran thus. The immunoSEQ software was used for initial read processing, and the LymphoSeq R package was used for repertoire analyses. Clonality was computed as 1 minus normalized Shannon entropy, and a Gini coefficient was also calculated for each TRB dataset. To infer phenotypes in unsorted samples, TRB sequences from sorted subsets of the recipient or donor were mapped onto unsorted samples from the same recipient. TCRdb holds this immuneACCESS table with in-frame rearrangements only. Some clones are missing; in checked studies, unresolved V genes explain under half, and the rest has no known cause. V and J calls and clone size are as listed in that table; D and trimming were resolved from the DNA. The sample table holds 4,500 to 6,000 clones, of which 1.8% were seen once. The top ten constitute around 28% of the sample.

Only a few counts were recorded for this clone. Which antigen it targets is not known. There are no base qualities to consult, and no much larger clone falls within one base. This specimen was PBMCs, taken approximately 38 weeks after a stem cell transplant with posttransplant cyclophosphamide. The sequence links TRBV19 to TRBJ1-4, with TRBD1 matching 7 junction bases. This receptor was taken from a young adult male patient who received an allogeneic stem cell transplant from a related donor, was CMV-positive, and had no GVHD. After a transplant, the donor of the graft may account for some T cells. The DNA sequence is TGTGCCAGTAGTATCCTGGGACAGTTGGGCGAAAAACTGTTTTTT. The resulting protein is CASSILGQLGEKLFF. The full variable domain, with segments outside the CDR3 supplied by the reference TRBV19 and TRBJ1-4 proteins, appears as DGGITQSPKYLFRKEGQNVTLSCEQNLNHDAMYWYRQDPGQGLRLIYYSQIVNDFQKGDIAEGYSVSREKKESFPLTVTSAQKNPTAFYLCASSILGQLGEKLFFGSGTQLSVL.